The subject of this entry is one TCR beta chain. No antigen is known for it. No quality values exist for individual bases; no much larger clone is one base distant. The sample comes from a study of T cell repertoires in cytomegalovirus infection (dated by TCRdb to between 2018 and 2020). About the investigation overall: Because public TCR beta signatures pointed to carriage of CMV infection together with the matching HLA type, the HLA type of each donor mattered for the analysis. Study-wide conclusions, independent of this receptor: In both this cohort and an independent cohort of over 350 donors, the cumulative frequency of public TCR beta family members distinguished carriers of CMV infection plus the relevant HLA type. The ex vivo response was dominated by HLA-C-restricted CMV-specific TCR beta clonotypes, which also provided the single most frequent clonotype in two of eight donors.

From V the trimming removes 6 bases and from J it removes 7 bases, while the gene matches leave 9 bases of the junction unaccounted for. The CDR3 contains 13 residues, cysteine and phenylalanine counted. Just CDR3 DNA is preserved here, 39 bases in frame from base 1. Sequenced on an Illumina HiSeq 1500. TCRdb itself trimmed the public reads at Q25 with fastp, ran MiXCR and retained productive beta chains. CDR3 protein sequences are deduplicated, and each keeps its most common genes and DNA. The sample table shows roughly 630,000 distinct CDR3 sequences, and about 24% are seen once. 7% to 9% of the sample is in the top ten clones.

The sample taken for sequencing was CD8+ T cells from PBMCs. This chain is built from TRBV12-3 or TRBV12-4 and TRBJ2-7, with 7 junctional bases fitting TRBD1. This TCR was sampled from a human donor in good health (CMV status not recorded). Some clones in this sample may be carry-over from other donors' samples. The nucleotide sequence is TGTGCCAGCAGAGGATCGACAGGGCGGGAGCAGTACTTC. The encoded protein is CASRGSTGREQYF.